This TCR beta chain derives from a study of sequential checkpoint blockade in melanoma. Background on the study: Both treatment sequences were followed by maintenance nivolumab.

Treatment noted: randomized to nivolumab then ipilimumab (arm A) or the reverse (arm B). PBMC sorting kept live CD3+CD8+ cells without CD19 or CD56. TCRdb keeps only in-frame clones here, not all; method: immunoSEQ multiplex PCR. The sample consists of under 20,000 clones, approximately 82% of them appearing once. Between the trimmed V and J ends, which lost 5 bases and 0 bases, there was a span of 13 bases. The CDR3 runs to 15 residues. The germline gives CDR1 SGHDN, CDR2 FVKESK. This sample comprised CD8+ T cells sorted from blood (inferred from file names), obtained from a patient given nivolumab and ipilimumab in sequence. The genes are TRBV14 and TRBJ1-1; tentative D call: TRBD1 (5 bases). The source of this sequence is a human donor with melanoma. The CDR3 DNA reads as TGTGCCAGCAGCTTAAGACAGACCTTGAACACTGAAGCTTTCTTT. Its translation: CASSLRQTLNTEAFF.